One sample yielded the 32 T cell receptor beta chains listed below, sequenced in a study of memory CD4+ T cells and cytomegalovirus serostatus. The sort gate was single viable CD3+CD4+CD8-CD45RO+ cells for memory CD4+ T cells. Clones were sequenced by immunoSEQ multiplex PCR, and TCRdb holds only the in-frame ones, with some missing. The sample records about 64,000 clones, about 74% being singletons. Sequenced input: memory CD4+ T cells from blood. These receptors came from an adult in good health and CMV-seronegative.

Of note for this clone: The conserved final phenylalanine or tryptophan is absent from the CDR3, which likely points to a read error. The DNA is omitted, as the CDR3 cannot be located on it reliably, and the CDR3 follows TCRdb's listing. CDR3 residues: CASSLLGTVSTLL. V and J are TRBV28 and TRBJ1-1; the D call TRBD1 from the table was never checked on the DNA. Germline CDR1 is MDHEN and CDR2 is SYDVKM. The CDR3 numbers 13 amino acids, ends counted.

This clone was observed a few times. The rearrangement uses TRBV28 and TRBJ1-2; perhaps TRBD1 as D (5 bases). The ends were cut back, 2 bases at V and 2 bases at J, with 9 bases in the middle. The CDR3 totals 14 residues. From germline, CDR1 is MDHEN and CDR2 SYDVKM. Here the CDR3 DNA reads TGTGCCAGCAGTTTAGGGGCAGGGAACTATGGCTACACCTTC. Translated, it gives CASSLGAGNYGYTF.

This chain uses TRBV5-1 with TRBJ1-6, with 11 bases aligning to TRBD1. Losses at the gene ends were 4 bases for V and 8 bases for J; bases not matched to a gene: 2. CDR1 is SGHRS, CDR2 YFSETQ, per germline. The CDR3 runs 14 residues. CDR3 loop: CASSRGQGDSPLHF. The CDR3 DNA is TGCGCCAGCAGCCGGGGACAGGGGGATTCACCCCTCCACTTT.

This CDR3 reads CASSPDRGNYGYTF. The CDR3 DNA reads as TGTGCCAGCAGCCCGGACAGGGGGAACTATGGCTACACCTTC. The genes are TRBV7-9 and TRBJ1-2, with 10 bases aligning to TRBD1. V was clipped by 5 bases and J by 2 bases; unmatched bases: 2. This CDR3 has 14 residues. Germline V gives CDR1 SEHNR, CDR2 FQNEAQ (reference sequence).

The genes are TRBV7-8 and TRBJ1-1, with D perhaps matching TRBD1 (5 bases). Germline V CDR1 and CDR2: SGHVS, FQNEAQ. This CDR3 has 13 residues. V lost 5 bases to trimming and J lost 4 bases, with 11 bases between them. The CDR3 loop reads CASSLGAGTEAFF. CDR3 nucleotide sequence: TGTGCCAGCAGCCTTGGGGCGGGCACTGAAGCTTTCTTT.

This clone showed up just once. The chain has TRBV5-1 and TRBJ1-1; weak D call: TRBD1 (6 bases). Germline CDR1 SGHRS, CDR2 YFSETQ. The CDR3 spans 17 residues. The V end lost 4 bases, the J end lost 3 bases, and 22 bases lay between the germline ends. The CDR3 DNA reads TGCGCCAGCAGCCCGGGGACATACAGGGTGGGGGACACTGAAGCTTTCTTT. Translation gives CASSPGTYRVGDTEAFF.

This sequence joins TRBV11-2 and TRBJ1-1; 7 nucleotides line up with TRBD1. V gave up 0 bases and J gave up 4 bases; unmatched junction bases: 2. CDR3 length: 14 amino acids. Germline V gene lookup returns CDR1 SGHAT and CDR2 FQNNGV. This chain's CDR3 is CASSLDRGTTEAFF. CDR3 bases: TGTGCCAGCAGCTTAGACAGGGGGACCACTGAAGCTTTCTTT.

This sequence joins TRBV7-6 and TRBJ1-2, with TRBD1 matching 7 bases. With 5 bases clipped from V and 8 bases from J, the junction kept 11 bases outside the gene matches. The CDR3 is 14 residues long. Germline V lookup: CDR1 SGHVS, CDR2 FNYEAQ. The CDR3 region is CASSPTMTGQGYTF. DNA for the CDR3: TGTGCCAGCAGCCCTACCATGACAGGGCAAGGCTACACCTTC.

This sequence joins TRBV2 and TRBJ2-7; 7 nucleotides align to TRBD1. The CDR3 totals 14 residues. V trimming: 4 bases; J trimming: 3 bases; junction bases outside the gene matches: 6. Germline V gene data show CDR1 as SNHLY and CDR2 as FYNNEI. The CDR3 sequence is CASSAGRDSYEQYF. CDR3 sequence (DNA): TGTGCCAGCAGTGCCGGTAGGGACAGCTACGAGCAGTACTTC.

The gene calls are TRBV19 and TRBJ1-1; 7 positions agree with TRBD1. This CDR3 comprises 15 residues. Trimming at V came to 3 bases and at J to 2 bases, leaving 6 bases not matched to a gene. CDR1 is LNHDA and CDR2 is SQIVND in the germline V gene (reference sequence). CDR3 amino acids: CASSIQTGANTEAFF. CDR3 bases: TGTGCCAGTAGTATCCAAACAGGGGCTAACACTGAAGCTTTCTTT.

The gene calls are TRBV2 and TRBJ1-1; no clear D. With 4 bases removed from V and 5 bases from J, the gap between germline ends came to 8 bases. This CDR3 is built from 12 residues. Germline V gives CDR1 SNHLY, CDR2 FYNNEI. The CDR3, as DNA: TGTGCCAGCAGTGTTGGGTCTACTGAAGCTTTCTTT. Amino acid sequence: CASSVGSTEAFF.

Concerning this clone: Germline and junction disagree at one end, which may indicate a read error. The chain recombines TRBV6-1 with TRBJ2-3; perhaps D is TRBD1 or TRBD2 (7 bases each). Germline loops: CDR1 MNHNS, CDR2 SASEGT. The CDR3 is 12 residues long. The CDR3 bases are TGTGCCAGCAGTGAAGGGGGCAGGGGGAGGGATTTT. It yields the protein CASSEGGRGRDF.

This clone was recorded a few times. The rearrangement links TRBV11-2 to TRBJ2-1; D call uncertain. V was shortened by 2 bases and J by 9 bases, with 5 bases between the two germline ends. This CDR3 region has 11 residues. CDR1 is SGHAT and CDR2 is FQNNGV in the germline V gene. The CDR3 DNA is TGTGCCAGCAGCTTACTCACTGAGCAGTTCTTC. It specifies CASSLLTEQFF. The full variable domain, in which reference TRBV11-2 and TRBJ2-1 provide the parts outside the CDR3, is EAGVAQSPRYKIIEKRQSVAFWCNPISGHATLYWYQQILGQGPKLLIQFQNNGVVDDSQLPKDRFSAERLKGVDSTLKIQPAKLEDSAVYLCASSLLTEQFFGPGTRLTVL.

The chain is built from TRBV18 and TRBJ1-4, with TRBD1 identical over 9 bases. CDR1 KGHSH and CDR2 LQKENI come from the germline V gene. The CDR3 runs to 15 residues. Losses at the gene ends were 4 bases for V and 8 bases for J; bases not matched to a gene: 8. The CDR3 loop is CASSRDRADGEKLFF. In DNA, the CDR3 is TGTGCCAGCTCACGGGACAGGGCGGACGGAGAAAAACTGTTTTTT.

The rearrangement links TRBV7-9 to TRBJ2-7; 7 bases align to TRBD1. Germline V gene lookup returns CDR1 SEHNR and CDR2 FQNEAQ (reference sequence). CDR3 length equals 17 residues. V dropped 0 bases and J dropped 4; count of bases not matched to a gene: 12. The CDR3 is CASSLAGYRDRVYEQYF. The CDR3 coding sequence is TGTGCCAGCAGCTTAGCCGGTTACCGGGACAGAGTGTACGAGCAGTACTTC.

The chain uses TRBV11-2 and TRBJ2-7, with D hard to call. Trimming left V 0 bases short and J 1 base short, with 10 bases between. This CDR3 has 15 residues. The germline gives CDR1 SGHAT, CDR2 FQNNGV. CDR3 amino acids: CASSLDLGRSYEQYF. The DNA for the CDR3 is TGTGCCAGCAGCTTAGATCTGGGCAGATCCTACGAGCAGTACTTC.

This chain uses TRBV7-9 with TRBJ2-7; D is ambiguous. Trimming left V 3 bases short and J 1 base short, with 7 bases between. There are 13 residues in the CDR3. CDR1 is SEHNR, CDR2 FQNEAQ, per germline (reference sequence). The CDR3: CASSFGGSYEQYF. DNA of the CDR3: TGTGCCAGCAGCTTCGGCGGTTCCTACGAGCAGTACTTC.

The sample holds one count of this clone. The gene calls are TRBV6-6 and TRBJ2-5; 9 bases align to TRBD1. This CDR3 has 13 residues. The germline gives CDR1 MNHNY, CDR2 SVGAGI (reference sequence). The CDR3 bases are TGTGCAACGGGGGGACAGGGCTCAGAGACCCAGTACTTC. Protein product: CATGGQGSETQYF.

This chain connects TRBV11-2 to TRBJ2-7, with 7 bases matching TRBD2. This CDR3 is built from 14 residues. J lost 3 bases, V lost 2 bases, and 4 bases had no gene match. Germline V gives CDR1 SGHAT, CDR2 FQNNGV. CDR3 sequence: CASSLYRGVYEQYF. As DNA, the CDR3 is TGTGCCAGCAGCTTATATCGGGGGGTCTACGAGCAGTACTTC.

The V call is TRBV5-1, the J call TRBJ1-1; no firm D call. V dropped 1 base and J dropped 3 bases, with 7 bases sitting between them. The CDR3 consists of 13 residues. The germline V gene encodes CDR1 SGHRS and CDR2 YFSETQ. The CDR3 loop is CASSLWGDTEAFF. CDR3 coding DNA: TGCGCCAGCAGCTTGTGGGGTGACACTGAAGCTTTCTTT.

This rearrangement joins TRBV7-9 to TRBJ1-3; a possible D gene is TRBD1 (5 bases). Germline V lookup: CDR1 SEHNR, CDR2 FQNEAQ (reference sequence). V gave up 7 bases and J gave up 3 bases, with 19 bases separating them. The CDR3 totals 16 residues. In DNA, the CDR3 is TGTGCCAGCACCGCCGACCGGGGCTACTTTGGAAACACCATATATTTT. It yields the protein CASTADRGYFGNTIYF.

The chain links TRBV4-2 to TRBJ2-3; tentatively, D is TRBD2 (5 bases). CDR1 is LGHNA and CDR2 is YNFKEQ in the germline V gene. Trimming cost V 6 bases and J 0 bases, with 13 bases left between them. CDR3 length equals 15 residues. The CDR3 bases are TGTGCCAGCAGACCTTCTAGCTCCAGCACAGATACGCAGTATTTT. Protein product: CASRPSSSSTDTQYF.

The CDR3 nucleotides are TGTGCCAGCAGCTTGGGCGGCAGGGGAAACGAGCAGTACTTC. Amino acids: CASSLGGRGNEQYF. This sequence joins TRBV5-6 and TRBJ2-7, with D possibly matching TRBD1 (6 bases). The CDR3 extends over 14 amino acids. V lost 0 bases to trimming and J lost 5 bases, with 12 bases between them. Germline CDR1 reads SGHDT; CDR2 reads YYEEEE.

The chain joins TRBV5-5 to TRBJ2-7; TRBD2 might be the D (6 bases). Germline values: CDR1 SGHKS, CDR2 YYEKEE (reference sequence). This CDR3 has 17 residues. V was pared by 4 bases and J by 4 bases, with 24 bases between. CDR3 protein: CASSQEYKVADMYEQYF. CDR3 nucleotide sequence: TGTGCCAGCAGCCAAGAGTACAAGGTAGCGGACATGTACGAGCAGTACTTC.

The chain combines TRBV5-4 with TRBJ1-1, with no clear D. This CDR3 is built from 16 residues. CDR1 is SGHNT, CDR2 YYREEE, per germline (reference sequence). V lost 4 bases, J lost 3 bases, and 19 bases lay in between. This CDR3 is CASSQRSRAFDTEAFF. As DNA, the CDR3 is TGTGCCAGCAGCCAAAGGAGTCGGGCCTTTGACACTGAAGCTTTCTTT.

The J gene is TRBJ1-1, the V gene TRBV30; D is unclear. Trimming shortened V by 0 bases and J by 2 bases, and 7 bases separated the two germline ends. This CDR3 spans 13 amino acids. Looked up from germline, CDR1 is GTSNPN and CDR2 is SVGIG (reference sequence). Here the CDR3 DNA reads TGTGCCTGGAGTGTACGGACCAACACTGAAGCTTTCTTT. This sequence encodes CAWSVRTNTEAFF.

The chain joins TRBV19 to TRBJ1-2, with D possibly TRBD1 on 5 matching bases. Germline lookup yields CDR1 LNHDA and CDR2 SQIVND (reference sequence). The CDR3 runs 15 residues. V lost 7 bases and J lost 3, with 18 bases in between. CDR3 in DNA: TGTGCCAGTACCAACGGGGGTATGGCATACTATGGCTACACCTTC. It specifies CASTNGGMAYYGYTF.

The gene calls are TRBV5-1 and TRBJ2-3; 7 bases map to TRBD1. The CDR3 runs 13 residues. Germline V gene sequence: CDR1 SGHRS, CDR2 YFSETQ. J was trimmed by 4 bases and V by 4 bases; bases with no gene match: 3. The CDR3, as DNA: TGCGCCAGCAGCGCACAGGGGTCAGATACGCAGTATTTT. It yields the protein CASSAQGSDTQYF.

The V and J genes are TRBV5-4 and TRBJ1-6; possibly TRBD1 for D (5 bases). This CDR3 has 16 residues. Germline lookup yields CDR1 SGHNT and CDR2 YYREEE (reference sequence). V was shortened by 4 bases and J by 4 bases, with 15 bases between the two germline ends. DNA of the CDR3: TGTGCCAGCAGCCTGGCAGGGTTGCAGTATAATTCACCCCTCCACTTT. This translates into CASSLAGLQYNSPLHF.

CDR3 DNA sequence: TGTGCCAGCAGTGAACCCTCAGGGACAGGATATGGCTACACCTTC. Protein sequence: CASSEPSGTGYGYTF. The chain combines TRBV6-1 with TRBJ1-2; 8 bases map to TRBD1. CDR1 is MNHNS, CDR2 SASEGT, per germline. Unmatched junction bases numbered 7, after V lost 2 bases and J lost 5 bases. This CDR3 has 15 residues.

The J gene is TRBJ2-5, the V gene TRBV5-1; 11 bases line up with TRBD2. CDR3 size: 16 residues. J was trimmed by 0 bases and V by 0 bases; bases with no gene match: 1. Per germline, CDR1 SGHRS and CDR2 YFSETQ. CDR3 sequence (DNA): TGCGCCAGCAGCTTGGGACTAGCGGGAAACCAAGAGACCCAGTACTTC. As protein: CASSLGLAGNQETQYF.

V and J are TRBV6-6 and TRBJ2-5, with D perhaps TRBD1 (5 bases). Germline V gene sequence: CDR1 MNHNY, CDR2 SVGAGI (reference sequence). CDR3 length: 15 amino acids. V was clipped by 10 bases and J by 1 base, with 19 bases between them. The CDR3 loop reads CATQRGSGAQETQYF. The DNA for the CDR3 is TGTGCCACTCAGCGAGGTAGTGGGGCCCAAGAGACCCAGTACTTC.